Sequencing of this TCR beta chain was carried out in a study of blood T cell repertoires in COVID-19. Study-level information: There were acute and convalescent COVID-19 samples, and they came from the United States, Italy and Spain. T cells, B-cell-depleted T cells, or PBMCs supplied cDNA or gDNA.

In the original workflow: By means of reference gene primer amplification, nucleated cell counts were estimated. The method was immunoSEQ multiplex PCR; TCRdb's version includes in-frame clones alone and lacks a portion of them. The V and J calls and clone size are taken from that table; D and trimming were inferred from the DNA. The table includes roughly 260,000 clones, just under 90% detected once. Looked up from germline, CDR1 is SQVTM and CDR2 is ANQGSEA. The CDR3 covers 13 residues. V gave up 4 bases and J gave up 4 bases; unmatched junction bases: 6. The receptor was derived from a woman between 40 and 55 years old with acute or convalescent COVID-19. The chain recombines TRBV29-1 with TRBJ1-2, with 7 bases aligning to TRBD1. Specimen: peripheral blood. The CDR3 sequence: CSVGKGQSYGYTF. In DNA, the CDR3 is TGCAGCGTTGGTAAGGGACAGAGCTATGGCTACACCTTC. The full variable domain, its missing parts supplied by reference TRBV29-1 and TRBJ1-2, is SAVISQKPSRDICQRGTSLTIQCQVDSQVTMMFWYRQQPGQSLTLIATANQGSEATYESGFVIDKFPISRPNLTFSTLTVSNMSPEDSSIYLCSVGKGQSYGYTFGSGTRLTVV.